The entry below gives a single T cell receptor beta chain sequence along with its context. Profiling relied on immunoSEQ multiplex PCR, and the TCRdb table lists in-frame clones only, not all of them. The sample has some 210,000 clones; around 81% are singletons. Participants were aged about 18 to 100 years from about 25 US areas. These data come from a study of blood T cell repertoires in COVID-19. About the research overall: T cells, B-cell-depleted T cells, or PBMCs supplied cDNA or gDNA.

V dropped 8 bases and J dropped 4; count of bases not matched to a gene: 8. This CDR3 is built from 14 residues. Germline CDR1 and CDR2: LGHNA and YNFKEQ. The V gene is TRBV4-2, the J gene TRBJ1-1; 9 nucleotides match TRBD1. Sequenced sample: PBMCs or T cells enriched from blood (not recorded which). This clonotype originated in a man between 25 and 39 years old with acute COVID-19. The CDR3 reads CASGLGTGPTEAFF. CDR3 DNA sequence: TGTGCCAGCGGACTGGGGACAGGGCCCACTGAAGCTTTCTTT.